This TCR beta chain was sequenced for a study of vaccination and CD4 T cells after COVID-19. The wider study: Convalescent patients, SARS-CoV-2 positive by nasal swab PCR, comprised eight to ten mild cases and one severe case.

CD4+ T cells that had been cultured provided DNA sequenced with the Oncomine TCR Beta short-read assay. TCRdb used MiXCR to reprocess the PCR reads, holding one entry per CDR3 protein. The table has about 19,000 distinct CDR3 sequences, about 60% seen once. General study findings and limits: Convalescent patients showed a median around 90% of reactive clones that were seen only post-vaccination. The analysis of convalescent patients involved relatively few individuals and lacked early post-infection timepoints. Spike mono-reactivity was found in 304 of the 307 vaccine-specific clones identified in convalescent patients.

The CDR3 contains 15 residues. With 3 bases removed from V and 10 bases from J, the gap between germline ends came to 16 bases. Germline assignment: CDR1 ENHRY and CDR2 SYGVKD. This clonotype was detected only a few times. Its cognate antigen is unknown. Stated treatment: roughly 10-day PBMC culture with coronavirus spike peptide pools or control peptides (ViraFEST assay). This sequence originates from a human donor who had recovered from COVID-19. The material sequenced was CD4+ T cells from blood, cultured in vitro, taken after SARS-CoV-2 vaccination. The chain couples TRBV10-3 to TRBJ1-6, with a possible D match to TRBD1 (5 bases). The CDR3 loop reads CAISDLGTGDSPLHF. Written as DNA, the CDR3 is TGTGCCATCAGTGACCTTGGGACCGGAGACTCACCCCTCCACTTT.